The 12 T cell receptor beta chains reported below all come from one sample, sequenced in a study of T-cell reconstitution after alpha-beta-depleted transplantation in children. During its preparation, the TCRbeta library received unique molecular identifiers. TCRdb passed the PCR reads through MiXCR, listing each CDR3 protein once. Among approximately 97,000 distinct CDR3 sequences listed, under 9% were seen once. Sequences were derived from PBMCs, sampled before TCRalphabeta/CD19-depleted stem cell transplant. The receptors originated from a boy aged 2-9 years with acute lymphoblastic leukemia, due to receive a stem cell transplant.

Here the CDR3 DNA reads TGTGCCAGCAGTTCCCTCAGAGACAGAAACTATGGCTACACCTTC. This encodes CASSSLRDRNYGYTF. The chain is built from TRBV28 and TRBJ1-2; a possible D gene is TRBD1 (5 bases). Trimming took 4 bases from V and 2 from J, leaving 14 bases between them. The CDR3 loop spans 15 amino acids. Germline values: CDR1 MDHEN, CDR2 SYDVKM.

This clonotype has at least ten counts. The rearrangement joins TRBV6-4 to TRBJ2-3, with D possibly being TRBD2 (6 bases). Germline-derived CDR1 and CDR2 are MRHNA and SNTAGT. V shed 4 bases and J shed 3 bases, with 8 bases lying between them. The CDR3 spans 13 residues. In DNA, the CDR3 is TGTGCCAGCAGTGGGAGGGAAACAGATACGCAGTATTTT. Translation gives CASSGRETDTQYF.

This clonotype was recorded at least ten times. This rearrangement joins TRBV20-1 to TRBJ2-7, with D unresolved. Looked up from germline, CDR1 is DFQATT and CDR2 is SNEGSKA (reference sequence). Between the trimmed V and J ends, which lost 0 bases and 3 bases, there was a span of 6 bases. This CDR3 is built from 12 residues. The CDR3 protein is CSARDLSYEQYF. The CDR3 region has the DNA TGCAGTGCTAGAGATCTTAGCTACGAGCAGTACTTC.

This clonotype was seen a handful of times. The chain's CDR3 is CASSLGGGNYEQYF. CDR3 nucleotides: TGTGCCAGCAGCTTAGGAGGAGGCAACTACGAGCAGTACTTC. The chain links TRBV7-2 to TRBJ2-7; a weak D match, TRBD2 (5 bases). V was clipped by 1 base and J by 3 bases, with 10 bases between them. The CDR3 consists of 14 residues. Germline V CDR1 and CDR2: SGHTA, FQGNSA.

This clonotype appeared a few times. This rearrangement joins TRBV12-3 or TRBV12-4 to TRBJ1-2, with 9 bases aligning to TRBD1. V lost 5 bases, J lost 3 bases, and 7 bases stayed unmatched. This CDR3 is 15 amino acids long. For the CDR3, the DNA is TGTGCCAGCAGTCACCCGACAGGGGGGGACTATGGCTACACCTTC. It codes for CASSHPTGGDYGYTF.

This clonotype was seen at least ten times. The gene calls are TRBV5-1 and TRBJ2-2; TRBD2 matches 10 bases. J lost 5 bases, V lost 0 bases, and 10 bases had no gene match. In germline, CDR1 is SGHRS, CDR2 YFSETQ. The CDR3 is made up of 18 amino acids. CDR3 coding DNA: TGCGCCAGCAGCTTGGAGCCTAGCGGGGGCAGAGGGACCGGGGAGCTGTTTTTT. It encodes CASSLEPSGGRGTGELFF.

In its sample, this clonotype was seen many times. The chain is built from TRBV5-6 and TRBJ2-3, with no clear D. There are 14 residues in the CDR3. In germline, CDR1 is SGHDT, CDR2 YYEEEE. Deletions cut 2 bases from V and 5 bases from J, with 12 bases between. DNA for the CDR3: TGTGCCAGCAGCTTTTTAACGAGGAAAGATACGCAGTATTTT. Translated, it gives CASSFLTRKDTQYF.

This clonotype has ten or more counts. This chain joins TRBV19 and TRBJ2-1; TRBD2 aligns across 9 bases. This CDR3 is built from 13 residues. Trimming took 4 bases from V and 6 from J; bases not matched to a gene: 1. Germline V gene sequence: CDR1 LNHDA, CDR2 SQIVND (reference sequence). CDR3 residues: CASSTGLANEQFF. The CDR3 region has the DNA TGTGCCAGTAGTACGGGACTAGCCAATGAGCAGTTCTTC.

In this sample, this clonotype turned up many times. The chain couples TRBV2 to TRBJ2-1; tentatively, D is TRBD2 (5 bases). Trimming stripped 3 bases from V and 9 bases from J, with 21 bases between. Germline CDR1 SNHLY, CDR2 FYNNEI. This CDR3 is 16 amino acids long. The CDR3 sequence is CASSEGQTTLNGEQFF. In DNA, the CDR3 is TGTGCCAGCAGTGAGGGTCAGACTACCCTCAACGGTGAGCAGTTCTTC.

In this sample, this clonotype turned up many times. The CDR3 reads CSARGTGPSTNEKLFF. The CDR3 nucleotides are TGCAGTGCTAGAGGGACAGGACCATCAACTAATGAAAAACTGTTTTTT. The chain has TRBV20-1 and TRBJ1-4, with 7 bases matching TRBD1. Per the germline V gene, CDR1 is DFQATT and CDR2 is SNEGSKA (reference sequence). J gave up 0 bases and V 1 base, and 5 bases lay outside the gene matches. CDR3 size: 16 residues.

The rearrangement links TRBV11-2 to TRBJ2-1; 15 positions agree with TRBD2. Germline V lookup: CDR1 SGHAT, CDR2 FQNNGV. This CDR3 has 16 residues. V trimming: 0 bases; J trimming: 9 bases; junction bases outside the gene matches: 3. The CDR3 sequence: CASSLDRTSGGGEQFF. CDR3 sequence (DNA): TGTGCCAGCAGCTTAGATCGGACTAGCGGGGGGGGTGAGCAGTTCTTC.

This clonotype occurred a few times. V usage is TRBV9 and J usage is TRBJ2-3; D not resolved. Germline V CDR1 and CDR2: SGDLS, YYNGEE. The CDR3 is 16 residues long. The germline V and J ends were trimmed by 5 bases and 0 bases, with 16 bases remaining between them. The CDR3 region is CASSEGLTSSTDTQYF. The CDR3 DNA sequence: TGTGCCAGCAGTGAAGGGCTTACTTCTAGCACAGATACGCAGTATTTT.